The 19 T cell receptor beta chains given below trace back to one sample, sequenced in a study of blood T cells in healthy people across ages. The use of a sample-barcoded 5' primer and a J-beta primer mix characterized a second PCR of about 7 to 12 cycles. MiXCR, applied by TCRdb to the 5' RACE reads, yields one record per CDR3 protein. The sample has approximately 960,000 distinct CDR3 sequences, 29% seen once. The same sample was also studied in work on T cells of mothers and their children.

Sequencing used blood. All receptors derive from a woman between 40 and 50 years old in good health.

This clonotype was detected ten times or more. The V gene is TRBV5-4, the J gene TRBJ2-7; D is undetermined. Looked up from germline, CDR1 is SGHNT and CDR2 is YYREEE (reference sequence). The CDR3 extends over 13 amino acids. V lost 0 bases, J lost 4 bases, and 8 bases lay in between. Here the CDR3 reads CASSLGTMYEQYF. The CDR3 DNA is TGTGCCAGCAGCTTGGGGACGATGTACGAGCAGTACTTC.

The CDR3 coding sequence is TGTGCCAGCAGCTGGGGCCGGACAGGGTCCTACGAGCAGTACTTC. Translated: CASSWGRTGSYEQYF. The chain has TRBV5-5 and TRBJ2-5, with TRBD1 identical over 8 bases. The J call is uncertain, as TRBJ2-7 better fits the DNA end. Per germline, CDR1 SGHKS and CDR2 YYEKEE (reference sequence). This CDR3 spans 15 amino acids.

This clonotype was observed a few times. This rearrangement joins TRBV7-2 to TRBJ2-1; maybe TRBD1 (6 bases). Trimming took off 5 bases at V and 0 bases at J, with 14 bases between the two ends. In germline, CDR1 is SGHTA, CDR2 FQGNSA. This CDR3 has 16 residues. The CDR3 coding sequence is TGTGCCAGCAGCCAGGGACAACCGAGCTCCTACAATGAGCAGTTCTTC. It translates to CASSQGQPSSYNEQFF.

This clonotype was detected only once. V usage is TRBV20-1 and J usage is TRBJ2-5, with TRBD2 identical over 8 bases. The DNA end lines up better with TRBJ2-7; the J call may be wrong. Germline CDR1 is DFQATT and CDR2 is SNEGSKA (reference sequence). This CDR3 has 17 residues. The CDR3 region has the DNA TGCAGTGCTAGAGACCGGCTAGCGGGTAACCTTTTGGGCGAGCAGTACTTC. Translating it yields CSARDRLAGNLLGEQYF.

Only a few counts were recorded for this clonotype. This chain joins TRBV27 and TRBJ2-3, with 10 bases aligning to TRBD1. The length of the CDR3 is 15 residues. The germline gives CDR1 MNHEY, CDR2 SMNVEV (reference sequence). Trimming took 7 bases from V and 1 from J; bases not matched to a gene: 5. Here the CDR3 DNA reads TGTGCCAGCACAGCCGGGACAGGGGGCACAGATACGCAGTATTTT. It yields the protein CASTAGTGGTDTQYF.

This clonotype showed up just a few times. The chain carries TRBV15 and TRBJ1-1; D ambiguous. Germline V gene sequence: CDR1 LNHNV, CDR2 YYDKDF (reference sequence). With 0 bases removed from V and 13 bases from J, the gap between germline ends came to 18 bases. CDR3 length: 14 amino acids. In DNA form, the CDR3 reads TGTGCCACCAGCAGAGATCTTTCGATCCGCCTGGTTTTCTTT. Translation: CATSRDLSIRLVFF.

This clonotype turned up a few times. The J gene is TRBJ1-1, the V gene TRBV12-3 or TRBV12-4; D not resolved. The V end lost 7 bases, the J end lost 1 base, and 7 bases lay between the germline ends. The CDR3 length is 12 residues. CDR3: CASTGENTEAFF. The DNA of the CDR3 is TGTGCCAGCACCGGGGAGAACACTGAAGCTTTCTTT.

The CDR3 here is CASKKEGKLGTEAFF. The CDR3 bases are TGCGCCAGCAAAAAGGAGGGAAAATTGGGCACTGAAGCTTTCTTT. V is TRBV10-1 and J is TRBJ1-1; D not certain. The CDR3 extends over 15 amino acids. Germline values: CDR1 WNHNN, CDR2 SYGVQD (reference sequence). Trimming cost V 7 bases and J 4 bases, with 19 bases left between them.

This clonotype was seen many times. The CDR3: CASSPQQGAITEAFF. CDR3 in DNA: TGTGCCAGCAGCCCCCAACAGGGCGCAATCACTGAAGCTTTCTTT. This chain uses TRBV9 with TRBJ1-1; a weak D match, TRBD1 (6 bases). The germline V and J ends were trimmed by 4 bases and 4 bases, with 17 bases remaining between them. The germline CDR1 and CDR2 sequences are SGDLS and YYNGEE. The CDR3 runs 15 residues. Full variable domain (outside the CDR3, taken from reference TRBV9 and TRBJ1-1): DSGVTQTPKHLITATGQRVTLRCSPRSGDLSVYWYQQSLDQGLQFLIQYYNGEERAKGNILERFSAQQFPDLHSELNLSSLELGDSALYFCASSPQQGAITEAFFGQGTRLTVV.

The J gene is TRBJ2-4, the V gene TRBV13; no reliable D call. The germline V gene encodes CDR1 PRHDT and CDR2 FYEKMQ (reference sequence). Between the trimmed V and J ends, which lost 0 bases and 8 bases, there was a span of 2 bases. This CDR3 contains 11 residues. CDR3 nucleotides: TGTGCCAGCAGCTTAGGTGACATTCAGTACTTC. Protein sequence: CASSLGDIQYF.

J is TRBJ2-7 and V is TRBV27, with D possibly being TRBD1 (5 bases). CDR3 length: 14 amino acids. The V gene's germline CDR1 is MNHEY and CDR2 SMNVEV (reference sequence). V lost 6 bases and J 2 bases, leaving 14 bases between the germline ends. For the CDR3, the DNA is TGTGCCAGCAGGGAGAGTAGGGGCCCCTACGAGCAGTACTTC. Protein product: CASRESRGPYEQYF.

This clonotype was observed at least ten times. This chain links TRBV12-3 or TRBV12-4 with TRBJ2-3, with a possible D match to TRBD2 (5 bases). V lost 6 bases, J lost 2 bases, and 21 bases lay in between. The CDR3 runs 17 residues. This chain's CDR3 is CASSGGRAAGPTDTQYF. The CDR3 DNA reads TGTGCCAGCAGCGGAGGCCGGGCCGCCGGGCCCACAGATACGCAGTATTTT.

V gene TRBV5-6 combines with J gene TRBJ2-1; D is unresolved. The germline V gene has CDR1 SGHDT and CDR2 YYEEEE. The CDR3 has 15 residues. V dropped 4 bases and J dropped 0 bases, with 11 bases sitting between them. The CDR3 sequence: CASSKSFLSYNEQFF. CDR3 DNA sequence: TGTGCCAGCAGCAAATCCTTTCTCTCCTACAATGAGCAGTTCTTC.

This clonotype was observed a few times. The chain carries TRBV9 and TRBJ2-7; weak D call: TRBD2 (6 bases). This CDR3 spans 13 amino acids. V was pared by 3 bases and J by 4 bases, with 11 bases between. Germline V gene sequence: CDR1 SGDLS, CDR2 YYNGEE. The CDR3 protein is CASSGGDGYEQYF. CDR3 DNA sequence: TGTGCCAGCAGCGGCGGGGACGGATACGAGCAGTACTTC.

This clonotype was picked up many times. This rearrangement joins TRBV27 to TRBJ2-7; 13 bases map to TRBD2. V was pared by 4 bases and J by 5 bases, with 2 bases of the junction left unmatched. The CDR3 sequence is 14 residues long. Germline loops: CDR1 MNHEY, CDR2 SMNVEV (reference sequence). The CDR3 region is CASSSGLAGDEQYF. CDR3 coding DNA: TGTGCCAGCAGTTCCGGACTAGCGGGAGACGAGCAGTACTTC.

This chain links TRBV9 with TRBJ2-1, with a tentative D call TRBD1 (5 bases). Germline V CDR1 and CDR2: SGDLS, YYNGEE. The CDR3 is 14 amino acids. V lost 2 bases to trimming and J lost 7 bases, with 13 bases between them. Here the CDR3 reads CASSVNPPGNEQFF. Here the CDR3 DNA reads TGTGCCAGCAGCGTGAACCCTCCAGGGAATGAGCAGTTCTTC.

In its sample, this clonotype was seen many times. The gene calls are TRBV6-4 and TRBJ2-1; possibly TRBD2 for D (7 bases). The V and J ends lost 0 bases and 4 bases respectively, with 10 bases between them. The CDR3 runs to 15 residues. From germline, CDR1 is MRHNA and CDR2 SNTAGT. This chain's CDR3 is CASSDSEGGYNEQFF. In DNA, the CDR3 is TGTGCCAGCAGTGACTCGGAGGGGGGGTACAATGAGCAGTTCTTC.

This clonotype was seen a few times. This sequence joins TRBV24-1 and TRBJ2-5, with D possibly TRBD2 on 6 matching bases. Germline CDR1 and CDR2: KGHDR and SFDVKD. This CDR3 is 12 amino acids long. V lost 7 bases and J 2 bases, leaving 7 bases between the germline ends. The CDR3 coding sequence is TGTGCCACCAGGGACTATCAAGAGACCCAGTACTTC. Its translation: CATRDYQETQYF.

This clonotype was recorded a few times. The rearrangement links TRBV28 to TRBJ2-1; 11 nucleotides line up with TRBD1. The CDR3 has 15 amino acids. With 5 bases clipped from V and 12 bases from J, the junction kept 12 bases outside the gene matches. The V gene's germline CDR1 is MDHEN and CDR2 SYDVKM. DNA of the CDR3: TGTGCCAGCAGTGTCCGGGACAGGGGGTTTGTTTGGCAGTTCTTC. Amino acids: CASSVRDRGFVWQFF.